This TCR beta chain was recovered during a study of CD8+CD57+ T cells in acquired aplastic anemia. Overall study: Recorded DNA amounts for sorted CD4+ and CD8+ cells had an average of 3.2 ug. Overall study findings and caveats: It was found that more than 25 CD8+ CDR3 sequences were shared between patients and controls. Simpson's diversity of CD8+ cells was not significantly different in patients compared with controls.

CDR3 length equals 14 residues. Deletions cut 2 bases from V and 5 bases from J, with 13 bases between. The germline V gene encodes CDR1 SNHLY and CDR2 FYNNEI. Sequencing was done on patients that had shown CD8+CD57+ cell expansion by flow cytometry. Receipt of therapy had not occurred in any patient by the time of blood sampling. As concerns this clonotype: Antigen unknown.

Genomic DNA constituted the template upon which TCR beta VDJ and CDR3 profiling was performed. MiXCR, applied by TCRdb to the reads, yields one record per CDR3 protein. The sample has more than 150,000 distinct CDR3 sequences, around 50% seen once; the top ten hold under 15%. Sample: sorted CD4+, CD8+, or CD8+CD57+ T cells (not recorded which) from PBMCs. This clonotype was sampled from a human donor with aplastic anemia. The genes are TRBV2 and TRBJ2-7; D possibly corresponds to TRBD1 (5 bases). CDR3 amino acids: CASSERGNIHEQYF. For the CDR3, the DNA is TGTGCCAGCAGTGAAAGGGGTAATATCCACGAGCAGTACTTC.